This is a list of T cell receptor beta chains from one sample in a study of cytomegalovirus exposure and HLA in healthy donors. The data were produced by immunoSEQ multiplex PCR, yet TCRdb's version contains in-frame clones alone and is incomplete. The sample lists around 49,000 clones, over 85% occurring once. Sequenced material: PBMCs. These receptors originate from a young woman in good health and CMV-seropositive. Each CDR3 is given with its conserved first and last residue. A D gene is named only where the DNA matches it firmly. Clone size, where shown, is once, few, many, or a class for clones that have expanded.

abundance	v_gene	j_gene	d_gene	CDR3aa	CDR3nt
.	TRBV7-8	TRBJ2-4	.	CASSTSLAEGDIQYF	TGTGCCAGCAGCACATCCTTAGCGGAGGGCGACATTCAGTACTTC
.	TRBV28	TRBJ2-2	.	CASRLIRSGELFF	TGTGCCAGCAGGCTCATTCGTAGCGGGGAGCTGTTTTTT
.	TRBV2	TRBJ2-7	TRBD2	CASWGLAGPPGEQYF	TGTGCCAGTTGGGGACTAGCGGGACCTCCCGGCGAGCAGTACTTC
.	TRBV6-1	TRBJ2-7	TRBD2	CASSEITLAAYEQYF	TGTGCCAGCAGTGAAATAACCCTAGCGGCCTACGAGCAGTACTTC
.	TRBV19	TRBJ2-1	TRBD1	CASRGQGYYNEQFF	TGTGCCAGTCGGGGACAGGGATACTACAATGAGCAGTTCTTC
.	TRBV14	TRBJ1-6	.	CASSLTGSNSPLHF	TGTGCCAGCAGCCTGACAGGTAGCAATTCACCCCTCCACTTT
.	TRBV12-5	TRBJ2-1	TRBD2	CASDNREGSEQFF	TGTGCTAGCGATAACCGGGAGGGGTCTGAGCAGTTCTTC
.	TRBV6-1	TRBJ2-7	TRBD1	CASRQGAYEQYF	TGTGCCAGCCGACAGGGGGCCTACGAGCAGTACTTC
.	TRBV9	TRBJ1-1	.	CASSVDPKNTEAFF	TGTGCCAGCAGCGTAGATCCTAAGAACACTGAAGCTTTCTTT
.	TRBV7-9	TRBJ2-7	TRBD2	CASSGGGGYEQYF	TGTGCCAGCAGTGGCGGGGGGGGTTACGAGCAGTACTTC
.	TRBV2	TRBJ1-3	TRBD1	CASSERGRGNTIYF	TGTGCCAGCAGTGAAAGGGGGCGTGGAAACACCATATATTTT
.	TRBV7-3	TRBJ2-6	.	CASSFAGPSSGANVLTF	TGTGCCAGCAGCTTCGCAGGGCCCAGCTCTGGGGCCAACGTCCTGACTTTC
.	TRBV2	TRBJ2-5	.	CASSIDRETQYF	TGTGCCAGCAGTATCGACAGAGAGACCCAGTACTTC
few	TRBV30	TRBJ2-6	.	CAWSVQASFSGANVLTF	TGTGCCTGGAGTGTACAGGCCTCTTTCTCTGGGGCCAACGTCCTGACTTTC
.	TRBV5-1	TRBJ2-3	TRBD1	CASSPGTGDTDTQYF	TGCGCCAGCAGCCCCGGGACAGGAGACACAGATACGCAGTATTTT
.	TRBV27	TRBJ2-7	.	CASSSKGLMRFSYEQYF	TGTGCCAGCAGTTCCAAGGGACTTATGCGCTTCTCCTACGAGCAGTACTTC
.	TRBV11-3	TRBJ2-2	.	CASSFGHVTGELFF	TGTGCCAGCAGCTTTGGGCATGTCACCGGGGAGCTGTTTTTT
.	TRBV27	TRBJ2-5	TRBD2	CASSPGTSGIRETQYF	TGTGCCAGCAGTCCGGGAACTAGCGGGATAAGGGAGACCCAGTACTTC
once	TRBV11-3	TRBJ2-2	TRBD1	CASSLRGQGAFGELFF	TGTGCCAGCAGCTTAAGAGGGCAGGGGGCTTTCGGGGAGCTGTTTTTT
.	TRBV7-6	TRBJ2-1	TRBD1	CASSLAQGVLGVEQFF	TGTGCCAGCAGCTTAGCGCAGGGGGTACTGGGGGTCGAGCAGTTCTTC
.	TRBV28	TRBJ2-7	.	CASRPAGVTYEQYF	TGTGCCAGCAGACCAGCCGGGGTAACCTACGAGCAGTACTTC
.	TRBV21-1	TRBJ1-2	.	CASSKVRTGGGYGYTF	TGTGCCAGCAGCAAAGTCCGGACAGGGGGGGGGTATGGCTACACCTTC
.	TRBV21-1	TRBJ2-7	.	CASTRHDGRAPYEQYF	TGTGCCAGCACCCGACATGACGGGCGGGCCCCCTACGAGCAGTACTTC
.	TRBV7-2	TRBJ2-1	.	CASRESGSPNEQFF	TGTGCCAGCAGGGAGAGCGGAAGCCCCAATGAGCAGTTCTTC
.	TRBV27	TRBJ2-7	TRBD1	CASRDRGSSAYEQYF	TGTGCCAGCAGGGACAGGGGCTCCTCCGCCTACGAGCAGTACTTC
.	TRBV15	TRBJ1-2	.	CATSSGGTGYGYTF	TGTGCCACCAGCAGCGGAGGGACCGGTTATGGCTACACCTTC
.	TRBV18	TRBJ2-7	.	CASSPPAGISYEQYF	TGTGCCAGCTCACCACCAGCAGGTATCTCCTACGAGCAGTACTTC
.	TRBV7-2	TRBJ2-1	.	CASSPSPGRVYNEQFF	TGTGCCAGCAGCCCCTCCCCCGGGAGAGTCTACAATGAGCAGTTCTTC
.	TRBV18	TRBJ1-6	.	CASSDREGSYNSPLHF	TGTGCCAGCTCAGACCGGGAAGGCTCCTATAATTCACCCCTCCACTTT
.	TRBV19	TRBJ1-5	.	CASTPVSSNQPQHF	TGTGCCAGTACCCCGGTTTCGAGCAATCAGCCCCAGCATTTT
.	TRBV19	TRBJ2-2	.	CASSPHMNTGELFF	TGTGCCAGTAGCCCTCACATGAACACCGGGGAGCTGTTTTTT
.	TRBV18	TRBJ2-5	TRBD2	CASSGLAGSETQYF	TGTGCCAGCTCAGGACTAGCGGGATCAGAGACCCAGTACTTC
.	TRBV11-3	TRBJ2-3	TRBD2	CASSLDRTSRPNLIFTQYF	TGTGCCAGCAGCTTAGATCGGACTAGCAGACCCAACCTGATATTTACGCAGTATTTT
.	TRBV7-3	TRBJ2-5	TRBD1	CASSPAGGLETQYF	TGTGCCAGCAGCCCTGCAGGGGGCTTGGAGACCCAGTACTTC
.	TRBV28	TRBJ1-3	.	CASKEGGGGVASSGNTIYF	TGTGCCAGCAAAGAGGGGGGAGGGGGAGTCGCAAGCTCTGGAAACACCATATATTTT
.	TRBV19	TRBJ2-5	.	CASSIRRDETQYF	TGTGCCAGTAGTATTCGGCGGGACGAGACCCAGTACTTC
.	TRBV28	TRBJ2-1	.	CASSLRQRRLRSSYNEQFF	TGTGCCAGCAGTTTACGGCAGCGAAGACTAAGGAGCTCCTACAATGAGCAGTTCTTC
.	TRBV7-2	TRBJ2-7	TRBD1	CASSLGGSGQESYEQYF	TGTGCCAGCAGCTTAGGAGGTTCCGGACAGGAGAGCTACGAGCAGTACTTC
.	TRBV30	TRBJ1-6	.	CAWSARGGKSPLHF	TGTGCCTGGAGTGCGCGGGGAGGAAAGTCACCCCTCCACTTT
.	TRBV4-2	TRBJ2-7	TRBD1	CASSQTGQAYEQYF	TGTGCCAGCAGCCAAACGGGACAGGCCTACGAGCAGTACTTC
.	TRBV28	TRBJ1-5	.	CASVPADTSNQPQHF	TGTGCCAGCGTACCTGCGGACACTAGCAATCAGCCCCAGCATTTT
.	TRBV19	TRBJ2-6	TRBD1	CASSRTGGGGANVLTF	TGTGCCAGTAGTCGGACAGGGGGCGGTGGGGCCAACGTCCTGACTTTC